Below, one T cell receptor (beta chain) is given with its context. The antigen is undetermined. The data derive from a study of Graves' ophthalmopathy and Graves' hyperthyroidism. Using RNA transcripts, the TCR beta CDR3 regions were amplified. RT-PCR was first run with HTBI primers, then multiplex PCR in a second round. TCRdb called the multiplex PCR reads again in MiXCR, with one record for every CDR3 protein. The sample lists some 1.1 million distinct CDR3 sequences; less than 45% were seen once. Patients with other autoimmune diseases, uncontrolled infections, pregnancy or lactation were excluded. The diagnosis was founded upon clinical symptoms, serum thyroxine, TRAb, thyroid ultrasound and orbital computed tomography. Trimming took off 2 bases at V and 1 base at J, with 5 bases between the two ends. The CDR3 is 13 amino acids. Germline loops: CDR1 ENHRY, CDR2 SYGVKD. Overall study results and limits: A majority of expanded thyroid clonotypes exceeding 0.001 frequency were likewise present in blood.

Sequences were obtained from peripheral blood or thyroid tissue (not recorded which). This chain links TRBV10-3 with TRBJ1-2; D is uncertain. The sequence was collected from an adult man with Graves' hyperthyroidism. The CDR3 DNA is TGTGCCATCAGTGAGGCGGGTAACTATGGCTACACCTTC. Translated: CAISEAGNYGYTF.